A selection of T cell receptor beta chains follows, all from one sample in a study of T cell repertoires and HLA-DP antigens. No cognate antigen is known for these TCRs. Sequencing used immunoSEQ multiplex PCR; TCRdb keeps in-frame clones, though not all of them. The table includes around 90,000 clones, about 89% detected once. Specimen: CD4+ T cells from PBMCs. All receptors derive from a man aged 50 or older in good health and CMV-seronegative. CDR3s include the opening cysteine and the closing phenylalanine or tryptophan. The order of the fields is V gene, J gene, CDR3 protein.

TRBV19	TRBJ2-6	CASSIPAGPRVLTF
TRBV7-2	TRBJ2-7	CASSPSTYEQYF
TRBV7-8	TRBJ2-3	CASSPSTDTQYF
TRBV5-5	TRBJ2-2	CASSLRQGAPGELFF
TRBV7-9	TRBJ2-7	CASSPGGVSYEQYF
TRBV29-1	TRBJ2-3	CSAEPGLSTDTQYF
TRBV7-2	TRBJ2-6	CASSLGARESSGANVLTF
TRBV7-6	TRBJ1-5	CASSLGTGDNQPQHF
TRBV6-1	TRBJ2-7	CASSEAGFEQYF
TRBV6-4	TRBJ1-2	CASSGQGSSGYTF
TRBV6-5	TRBJ2-7	CASSWGAEQYF